Below are 12 T cell receptor beta chains sequenced from a single sample in a study of CD8+CD57+ T cells in acquired aplastic anemia. For sequencing, patients were chosen who had shown expansion of CD8+CD57+ cells by flow cytometry. Profiling that covered TCR beta VDJ and CDR3 relied on genomic DNA as its template. TCRdb itself ran the reads through MiXCR, one entry per CDR3 protein. This sample has around 80,000 distinct CDR3 sequences; around 70% occur once, and the top ten carry approximately 80%. Sequences were obtained from sorted CD4+, CD8+, or CD8+CD57+ T cells (not recorded which) from PBMCs. The receptors shown here come from a human donor with aplastic anemia.

This chain uses TRBV29-1 with TRBJ2-5, with no clear D. The germline V and J ends were trimmed by 3 bases and 2 bases, with 19 bases remaining between them. The germline V gene has CDR1 SQVTM and CDR2 ANQGSEA. The CDR3 runs 16 residues. CDR3 sequence: CSVDGGERNLQETQYF. In DNA, the CDR3 is TGCAGCGTTGATGGTGGAGAGCGTAATTTGCAAGAGACCCAGTACTTC.

The table lists this clonotype with many counts. The chain combines TRBV2 with TRBJ2-7, with 9 bases fitting TRBD2. J lost 4 bases, V lost 2 bases, and 9 bases had no gene match. This CDR3 is 16 amino acids long. Germline CDR1 SNHLY, CDR2 FYNNEI. The CDR3 protein is CASSELAGVRLYEQYF. CDR3 nucleotide sequence: TGTGCCAGCAGTGAATTAGCGGGAGTCCGTTTGTACGAGCAGTACTTC.

The V call is TRBV18, the J call TRBJ2-3; D is ambiguous. Germline V gives CDR1 KGHSH, CDR2 LQKENI. The CDR3 length is 13 residues. V was clipped by 1 base and J by 4 bases, with 6 bases between them. The CDR3 loop is CASSPQPADTQYF. CDR3 in DNA: TGTGCCAGCTCACCACAGCCCGCAGATACGCAGTATTTT.

DNA of the CDR3: TGTGCCAGCTGGTACAGGGCGGGGAACACCGGGGAGCTGTTTTTT. This gives the protein CASWYRAGNTGELFF. This chain joins TRBV2 and TRBJ2-2, with a weak D call TRBD1 (6 bases). CDR1 is SNHLY and CDR2 is FYNNEI in the germline V gene. The CDR3 is 15 amino acids. Trimming removed 8 bases at V and 1 base at J, with 14 bases between.

This clonotype was observed a single time. The chain combines TRBV7-6 with TRBJ1-2, with 9 positions matching TRBD1. CDR1 SGHVS and CDR2 FNYEAQ come from the germline V gene. The CDR3 sequence is 14 residues long. V lost 5 bases to trimming and J lost 8 bases; unmatched junction nucleotides: 9. The CDR3 loop is CASSITGTGSGYTF. CDR3 coding DNA: TGTGCCAGCAGCATTACCGGGACAGGGAGCGGCTACACCTTC.

The chain combines TRBV25-1 with TRBJ2-2; D not resolved. V dropped 5 bases and J dropped 8 bases, with 15 bases sitting between them. Germline values: CDR1 MGHDK, CDR2 SYGVNS. This CDR3 contains 14 residues. DNA for the CDR3: TGTGCCAGCAGTTTAAGCGTTGGTGCAGGGGAGCTGTTTTTT. Residues: CASSLSVGAGELFF.

The chain uses TRBV4-2 and TRBJ1-1, with a possible D match to TRBD1 (5 bases). Trimming took 1 base from V and 1 from J, leaving 7 bases between them. The CDR3 consists of 14 residues. Germline-derived CDR1 and CDR2 are LGHNA and YNFKEQ. The CDR3 protein is CASSQGDWNTEAFF. CDR3 DNA sequence: TGTGCCAGCAGCCAAGGGGACTGGAACACTGAAGCTTTCTTT.

The rearrangement joins TRBV7-9 to TRBJ1-1; no definite D call. Trimming left V 5 bases short and J 6 bases short, with 19 bases between. This CDR3 spans 15 amino acids. Looked up from germline, CDR1 is SEHNR and CDR2 is FQNEAQ (reference sequence). The CDR3 DNA reads TGTGCCAGCAGCGTAGGATACAGAGAGGGCTCTGAAGCTTTCTTT. This encodes CASSVGYREGSEAFF.

This clonotype occurred once. The V call is TRBV5-8, the J call TRBJ2-7; TRBD1 matches 7 bases. CDR1 and CDR2 (germline): SGHTS, YDEGEE. The V and J ends lost 4 bases and 6 bases, in that order; junction bases with no gene match: 13. This CDR3 is built from 15 residues. The DNA for the CDR3 is TGTGCCAGCAGCAACCAGGGACAGCGATTGGCCGAGCAGTACTTC. This encodes CASSNQGQRLAEQYF.

The chain employs TRBV7-9 and TRBJ1-2; 8 bases align to TRBD1. Trimming cost V 8 bases and J 6 bases; bases outside gene matches: 5. The length of the CDR3 is 12 residues. Per germline, CDR1 SEHNR and CDR2 FQNEAQ (reference sequence). In DNA form, the CDR3 reads TGTGCCAGCCAGGGGGCGCGGGATGGCTACACCTTC. Its translation is CASQGARDGYTF. Drawing the rest from reference TRBV7-9 and TRBJ1-2, the complete variable domain is DTGVSQNPRHKITKRGQNVTFRCDPISEHNRLYWYRQTLGQGPEFLTYFQNEAQLEKSRLLSDRFSAERPKGSFSTLEIQRTEQGDSAMYLCASQGARDGYTFGSGTRLTVV.

The J gene is TRBJ1-1, the V gene TRBV7-2; the D gene is possibly TRBD1 (5 bases). Between the trimmed V and J ends, which lost 0 bases and 8 bases, there was a span of 10 bases. CDR1 SGHTA and CDR2 FQGNSA come from the germline V gene. CDR3 size: 13 residues. This CDR3 is CASSLARGLEAFF. The CDR3 DNA reads as TGTGCCAGCAGCTTAGCGCGGGGCCTCGAAGCTTTCTTT. Full variable domain (remainder filled in from reference TRBV7-2 and TRBJ1-1): GAGVSQSPSNKVTEKGKDVELRCDPISGHTALYWYRQSLGQGLEFLIYFQGNSAPDKSGLPSDRFSAERTGGSVSTLTIQRTQQEDSAVYLCASSLARGLEAFFGQGTRLTVV.

This chain joins TRBV12-3 or TRBV12-4 and TRBJ2-3, with TRBD2 matching over 13 bases. J gave up 2 bases and V 6 bases, and 5 bases lay outside the gene matches. CDR3 length equals 16 residues. The CDR3: CASRLAGGSFTDTQYF. CDR3 nucleotides: TGTGCCAGCAGACTAGCGGGGGGGAGCTTCACAGATACGCAGTATTTT.